This T cell receptor beta chain was obtained from a study of regulatory T cells in long-lasting Graves disease. General study results and limits: Reduced TCR diversity was observed in persistent Graves' patients versus newly diagnosed patients. Since the sample size was small, accuracy may have been reduced. Comparison showed that persistent patients shared more public clonotypes (2,741) than new patients (966).

This clonotype was detected ten times or more. The antigen is undetermined. Researchers made TCR beta libraries by using iRepertoire HTBI primers and running Arm-PCR on CDR3 regions. TCRdb called the multiplex PCR reads again in MiXCR, with one record for every CDR3 protein. The profile shows a few hundred thousand distinct CDR3 sequences, less than 15% of them singletons. Time point: newly diagnosed GD, antithyroid drugs for less than 3 months. Researchers made the TCR library from RNA that was extracted from PBMCs. Patients came from an endocrinology department in Xi'an, China. In addition, the sample was reused for a study of T cells in Graves' hyperthyroidism and ophthalmopathy.

The receptor comes from a man aged 25-45 years with Graves disease. The material was peripheral blood mononuclear cells (PBMCs), obtained at new diagnosis, from a patient treated with antithyroid drugs.

CDR3 in amino acids: CAISEKQYEKLFF. The CDR3 DNA is TGTGCCATCAGTGAGAAACAATATGAAAAACTGTTTTTT. V usage is TRBV10-3 and J usage is TRBJ1-4; D call uncertain. This CDR3 is built from 13 residues. The germline V and J ends were trimmed by 2 bases and 6 bases, with 7 bases remaining between them. CDR1 is ENHRY and CDR2 is SYGVKD in the germline V gene.